Only one count was recorded for the clone carrying this TCR beta chain. The sample carries other DNA sequences with the same CDR3. The data were obtained in a study of shared clonotypes between healthy human individuals. Assay: immunoSEQ multiplex PCR; the TCRdb copy retains only in-frame clones and omits some. The sample has roughly 1,500,000 clones; 95% to 99% are singletons. The TCR comes from a man aged 25 to 45 in good health. The specimen was naive CD4+ T cells sorted from blood. Subset defined: CD45RA+ positively selected.

Here the CDR3 DNA reads TGCAGCGTTAGTGGTAGCAATCAGCCCCAGCATTTT. Its translation: CSVSGSNQPQHF. The J gene is TRBJ1-5, the V gene TRBV29-1; no definite D call. The CDR3 is made up of 12 amino acids. Germline values: CDR1 SQVTM, CDR2 ANQGSEA. Trimming stripped 5 bases from V and 0 bases from J, with 5 bases between. The full variable domain, completed using reference TRBV29-1 and TRBJ1-5, is SAVISQKPSRDICQRGTSLTIQCQVDSQVTMMFWYRQQPGQSLTLIATANQGSEATYESGFVIDKFPISRPNLTFSTLTVSNMSPEDSSIYLCSVSGSNQPQHFGDGTRLSIL.